A selection of T cell receptor beta chains follows, all from one sample in a study of T cell repertoires in cytomegalovirus infection. MiXCR was run by TCRdb on the reads, yielding one entry per CDR3 protein. Seen here are some 300,000 distinct CDR3 sequences, roughly a tenth observed once, and the top ten hold approximately 2.3%. The sample comprised PBMCs. These TCRs come from a human donor in good health (CMV status not recorded). Some clones in this sample may be carry-over from other donors' samples. Both conserved end residues are part of each CDR3. A D gene is named only where the DNA matches it firmly. The size entry is marked missing in some rows and otherwise reads once, few, many or a size class.

>TRBV7-9|TRBD2|TRBJ2-1|18|few
TGTGCCAGCAGCCCATCCCCCGGACTAGCGGTCTCCTACAATGAGCAGTTCTTC
CASSPSPGLAVSYNEQFF
>TRBV29-1|TRBD2|TRBJ2-7|13|many
TGCAGCACAGCGGGGGAGAGCTCCTACGAGCAGTACTTC
CSTAGESSYEQYF
>TRBV5-1|-|TRBJ2-3|16|few
TGCGCCAGCAGCCCTCGGTCGTGGGCTAGCACAGATACGCAGTATTTT
CASSPRSWASTDTQYF
>TRBV14|-|TRBJ1-1|17|many
TGTGCCAGCAGCCAAGAAATTTCCGGGAGCGGGAACACTGAAGCTTTCTTT
CASSQEISGSGNTEAFF
>TRBV6-6|-|TRBJ2-1|14|many
TGTGCCAGCAGTTACGGTGGACAACCCAATGAGCAGTTCTTC
CASSYGGQPNEQFF
>TRBV7-8|-|TRBJ2-3|14|many
TGTGCCAGCAGCTTAGCGGGGCCCACAGATACGCAGTATTTT
CASSLAGPTDTQYF
>TRBV25-1|-|TRBJ1-4|15|-
TGTGCCAGCAGTCCTTCGACAGCAACTAATGAAAAACTGTTTTTT
CASSPSTATNEKLFF
>TRBV5-1|TRBD2|TRBJ2-1|16|-
TGCGCCAGCAGCAAATCTAGCGGGGGGGCCTACAATGAGCAGTTCTTC
CASSKSSGGAYNEQFF
>TRBV28|-|TRBJ2-1|12|many
TGTGCCAGCAGTTCAGGGAGGAATGAGCAGTTCTTC
CASSSGRNEQFF
>TRBV10-3|TRBD1|TRBJ1-6|15|many
TGTGCCATCAGTGAGTCGGGACAGGGGTATTCACCCCTCCACTTT
CAISESGQGYSPLHF
>TRBV12-5|TRBD1|TRBJ2-7|13|-
TGTGCTAGTGGTTTGGACAGGGGGAACGAGCAGTACTTC
CASGLDRGNEQYF
>TRBV7-8|-|TRBJ2-2|16|few
TGTGCCAGCAGCTTAACAGGGACGACGAACACCGGGGAGCTGTTTTTT
CASSLTGTTNTGELFF
>TRBV7-2|TRBD1|TRBJ1-6|15|many
TGTGCCAGCAGCTTAGTAGAGGGGGCGAATTCACCCCTCCACTTT
CASSLVEGANSPLHF
>TRBV7-2|-|TRBJ2-2|12|many
TGTGCCAGCAGCACCGACACCGGGGAGCTGTTTTTT
CASSTDTGELFF
>TRBV20-1|-|TRBJ1-2|9|-
TGCAGTGGGCCGGATGGCTACACCTTC
CSGPDGYTF
>TRBV7-9|-|TRBJ1-1|15|-
TGTGCCAGCAGCCCCGAGGGGAGCCCGAACACTGAAGCTTTCTTT
CASSPEGSPNTEAFF